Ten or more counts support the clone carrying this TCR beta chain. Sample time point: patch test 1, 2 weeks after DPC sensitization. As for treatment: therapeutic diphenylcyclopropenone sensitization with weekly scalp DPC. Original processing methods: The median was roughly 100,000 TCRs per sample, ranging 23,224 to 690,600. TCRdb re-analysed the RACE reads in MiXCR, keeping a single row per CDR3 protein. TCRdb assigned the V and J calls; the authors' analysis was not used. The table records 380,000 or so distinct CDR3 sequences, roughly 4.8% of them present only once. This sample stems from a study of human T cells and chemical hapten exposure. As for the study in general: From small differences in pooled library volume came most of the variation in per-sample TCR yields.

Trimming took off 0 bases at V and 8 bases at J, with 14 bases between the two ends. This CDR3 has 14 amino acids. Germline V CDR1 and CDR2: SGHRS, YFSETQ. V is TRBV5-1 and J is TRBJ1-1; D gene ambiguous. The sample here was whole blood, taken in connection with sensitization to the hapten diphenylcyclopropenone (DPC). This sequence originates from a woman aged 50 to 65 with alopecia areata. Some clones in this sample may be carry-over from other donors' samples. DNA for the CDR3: TGCGCCAGCAGCTTGGACAATCCGTGGGTAGAAGCTTTCTTT. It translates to CASSLDNPWVEAFF.